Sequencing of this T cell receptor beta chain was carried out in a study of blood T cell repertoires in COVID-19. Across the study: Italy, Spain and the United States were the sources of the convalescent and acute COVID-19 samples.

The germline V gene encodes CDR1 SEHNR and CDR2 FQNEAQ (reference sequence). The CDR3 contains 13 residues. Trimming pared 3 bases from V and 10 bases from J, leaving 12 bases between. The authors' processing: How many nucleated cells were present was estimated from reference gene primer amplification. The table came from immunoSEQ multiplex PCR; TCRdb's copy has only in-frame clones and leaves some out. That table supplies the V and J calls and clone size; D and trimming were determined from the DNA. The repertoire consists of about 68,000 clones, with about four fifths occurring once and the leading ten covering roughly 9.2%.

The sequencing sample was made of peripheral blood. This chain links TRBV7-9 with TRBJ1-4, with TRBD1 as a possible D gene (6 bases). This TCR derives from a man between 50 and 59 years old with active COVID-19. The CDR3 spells CASSFSQGGKLFF. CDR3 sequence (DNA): TGTGCCAGCAGCTTTTCACAGGGCGGAAAACTGTTTTTT.